Listed below are T cell receptor beta chains from one sample, sequenced in a study of Ad26.COV2.S vaccination and SARS-CoV-2 variants. Here immunoSEQ multiplex PCR was the method, and the copy in TCRdb shows in-frame clones only, minus some. The sample consists of 350,000 to 450,000 clones, about 90% of them appearing once. The sequencing here drew on peripheral blood, taken after recovery from COVID-19. Receptor source: a human donor who had recovered from COVID-19. Both conserved end residues are part of each CDR3. The D gene is left open where the match is weak. Rows may omit the clone size; those that give it use once, few, many or a size class.

len | d_gene | abundance | j_gene | v_gene | CDR3aa | CDR3nt
16 | - | - | TRBJ1-1 | TRBV5-4 | CASSKPSTVINTEAFF | TGTGCCAGCAGCAAACCCTCGACAGTAATCAACACTGAAGCTTTCTTT
14 | - | - | TRBJ1-6 | TRBV3-1/TRBV3-2 | CASSQAQRNSPLHF | TGTGCCAGCAGCCAGGCCCAAAGAAATTCACCCCTCCACTTT
17 | - | - | TRBJ1-5 | TRBV4-3 | CASSHPLPGLPNQPQHF | TGCGCCAGCAGCCACCCCCTGCCGGGACTTCCTAATCAGCCCCAGCATTTT
17 | - | - | TRBJ2-7 | TRBV11-1 | CASSLAAAAYLGREQYF | TGTGCCAGCAGCTTAGCGGCTGCAGCATACCTGGGGCGCGAGCAGTACTTC
17 | TRBD1 | - | TRBJ1-2 | TRBV19 | CASSIDLGQGNNYGYTF | TGTGCCAGTAGTATAGATCTGGGACAGGGGAATAACTATGGCTACACCTTC
14 | TRBD1 | - | TRBJ1-2 | TRBV29-1 | CSVDGQGIWGGHTF | TGCAGCGTTGATGGACAGGGAATTTGGGGTGGCCACACCTTC
15 | - | few | TRBJ1-6 | TRBV27 | CASSLSRGDNSPLHF | TGTGCCAGCAGTCTCTCGAGGGGAGATAATTCACCCCTCCACTTT
14 | - | - | TRBJ1-1 | TRBV3-1/TRBV3-2 | CASSQVGGVGEAFF | TGTGCCAGCAGCCAAGTAGGAGGGGTGGGTGAAGCTTTCTTT
14 | - | - | TRBJ1-1 | TRBV6-6 | CASSYSNVNTEAFF | TGTGCCAGCAGTTACTCGAACGTAAACACTGAAGCTTTCTTT
11 | - | - | TRBJ2-3 | TRBV20-1 | CSAVPTDTQYF | TGCAGTGCTGTACCCACAGATACGCAGTATTTT
14 | - | - | TRBJ1-2 | TRBV10-3 | CAISQPGKQYGYTF | TGTGCCATCAGCCAGCCAGGGAAGCAATATGGCTACACCTTC
16 | - | - | TRBJ1-6 | TRBV5-1 | CASSLGRRDYNSPLHF | TGCGCCAGCAGCTTGGGTCGTCGGGATTATAATTCACCCCTCCACTTT
16 | TRBD2 | - | TRBJ2-7 | TRBV6-2/TRBV6-3 | CASSSSGLVNSYEQYF | TGTGCCAGCAGTTCATCAGGACTAGTCAACTCCTACGAGCAGTACTTC
13 | - | - | TRBJ1-2 | TRBV19 | CASNRGVDYGYTF | TGTGCCAGTAATAGAGGGGTCGACTATGGCTACACCTTC
16 | TRBD2 | - | TRBJ2-3 | TRBV2 | CASSPLAGGPEDTQYF | TGTGCCAGCAGCCCACTAGCGGGGGGGCCCGAGGATACGCAGTATTTT
15 | TRBD1 | - | TRBJ2-5 | TRBV14 | CASSTRTGGAETQYF | TGTGCCAGCAGCACGAGGACAGGGGGCGCGGAGACCCAGTACTTC